Each of the 26 T cell receptor beta chains below was sequenced from the same sample in a study of Tregs in tolerant kidney transplant recipients. Sequencing was performed with immunoSEQ multiplex PCR; in TCRdb, only in-frame clones are kept and a portion is missing. The sample consists of some 110,000 clones, about 90% of them appearing once. Sequencing was performed on CD4+ T cells from blood. The receptors originated from a human donor in good health.

The J gene is TRBJ2-5, the V gene TRBV5-4; D may be TRBD1 or TRBD2 (6 bases each). Trimming pared 0 bases from V and 9 bases from J, leaving 18 bases between. The CDR3 loop spans 15 amino acids. Germline V gene sequence: CDR1 SGHNT, CDR2 YYREEE (reference sequence). The chain's CDR3 is CASSLEGGIALSQYF. The CDR3 nucleotides are TGTGCCAGCAGCTTGGAGGGGGGAATTGCCTTGTCCCAGTACTTC.

This clone was picked up one time. This chain uses TRBV29-1 with TRBJ2-5; no reliable D call. The V end was cut by 6 bases, the J end by 0 bases, with 11 bases between. The CDR3 length is 13 residues. Looked up from germline, CDR1 is SQVTM and CDR2 is ANQGSEA. CDR3 region: CSVRQADQETQYF. In DNA, the CDR3 is TGCAGCGTCCGTCAGGCAGACCAAGAGACCCAGTACTTC.

The chain recombines TRBV11-2 with TRBJ2-5; possibly TRBD2 for D (5 bases). This CDR3 spans 15 amino acids. Germline loops: CDR1 SGHAT, CDR2 FQNNGV. Between the trimmed V and J ends, which lost 4 bases and 5 bases, there was a span of 17 bases. The CDR3 is CASSSLLGLMETQYF. CDR3 nucleotide sequence: TGTGCCAGCAGCTCCCTTCTAGGACTGATGGAGACCCAGTACTTC.

This chain connects TRBV5-1 to TRBJ2-5; 7 bases are a match to TRBD2. The CDR3 is 16 amino acids. The V gene end was trimmed by 0 bases and the J gene end by 4 bases; junction bases not matched to a gene: 9. From germline, CDR1 is SGHRS and CDR2 YFSETQ. CDR3 amino acids: CASSLVWTRTRETQYF. CDR3 DNA sequence: TGCGCCAGCAGCTTGGTTTGGACTAGGACTAGAGAGACCCAGTACTTC.

This sequence joins TRBV11-2 and TRBJ2-4; TRBD1 agrees at 8 bases. Germline-derived CDR1 and CDR2 are SGHAT and FQNNGV. This CDR3 region has 16 residues. Trimming at V came to 4 bases and at J to 5 bases, leaving 10 bases not matched to a gene. CDR3 bases: TGTGCCAGCAGCTGGTACCTGACAGGGGTGGAAAACATTCAGTACTTC. This gives the protein CASSWYLTGVENIQYF.

V and J are TRBV19 and TRBJ1-3; the D is unclear. The CDR3 spans 16 residues. In germline, CDR1 is LNHDA, CDR2 SQIVND (reference sequence). With 3 bases removed from V and 0 bases from J, the gap between germline ends came to 12 bases. This chain's CDR3 is CASSIAQSNSGNTIYF. The CDR3 DNA reads as TGTGCCAGTAGTATTGCTCAATCCAACTCTGGAAACACCATATATTTT.

V gene TRBV6-5 combines with J gene TRBJ1-2, with a weak D call TRBD1 (6 bases). The germline V gene encodes CDR1 MNHEY and CDR2 SVGAGI. The CDR3 runs 13 residues. Trimming shortened V by 7 bases and J by 0 bases, and 9 bases separated the two germline ends. CDR3 region: CASTGQTNYGYTF. As DNA, the CDR3 is TGTGCCAGCACCGGACAGACTAACTATGGCTACACCTTC.

This chain uses TRBV2 with TRBJ2-7; D remains unclear. The V end lost 6 bases, the J end lost 0 bases, and 6 bases lay between the germline ends. The V gene's germline CDR1 is SNHLY and CDR2 FYNNEI. The CDR3 runs to 12 residues. CDR3: CASSARSYEQYF. CDR3 bases: TGTGCCAGCAGCGCTCGCTCCTACGAGCAGTACTTC.

The chain recombines TRBV27 with TRBJ1-4; 9 nucleotides agree with TRBD1. V lost 4 bases, J lost 4 bases, and 7 bases stayed unmatched. The germline V gene encodes CDR1 MNHEY and CDR2 SMNVEV (reference sequence). The CDR3 sequence is 16 residues long. CDR3 DNA: TGTGCCAGCAGTTCCCACAGGGGGCAGAGTAATGAAAAACTGTTTTTT. Residues: CASSSHRGQSNEKLFF. Based on the CDR3 plus reference TRBV27 and TRBJ1-4, the full variable domain is EAQVTQNPRYLITVTGKKLTVTCSQNMNHEYMSWYRQDPGLGLRQIYYSMNVEVTDKGDVPEGYKVSRKEKRNFPLILESPSPNQTSLYFCASSSHRGQSNEKLFFGSGTQLSVL.

CDR3 DNA sequence: TGTGCCAGCAGTGAAGCCCACAGGGGTCCCTACGAGCAGTACTTC. It encodes CASSEAHRGPYEQYF. V is TRBV6-1 and J is TRBJ2-7; 7 bases agree with TRBD1. CDR1 and CDR2 (germline): MNHNS, SASEGT. V lost 0 bases, J lost 2 bases, and 4 bases stayed unmatched. This CDR3 is 15 amino acids long.

J is TRBJ2-1 and V is TRBV10-2; 14 bases agree with TRBD2. Trimming removed 1 base from V and 9 bases from J; junction bases left unmatched: 5. The germline V gene has CDR1 WSHSY and CDR2 SAAADI. This CDR3 is 16 amino acids long. The CDR3 here is CASSEWGLAGVAEQFF. CDR3 DNA: TGCGCCAGCAGTGAGTGGGGACTAGCGGGAGTGGCTGAGCAGTTCTTC.

The rearrangement joins TRBV19 to TRBJ2-2; D possibly corresponds to TRBD2 (5 bases). Germline CDR1 reads LNHDA; CDR2 reads SQIVND (reference sequence). V lost 4 bases, J lost 0 bases, and 9 bases lay in between. The CDR3 contains 15 residues. Written as DNA, the CDR3 is TGTGCCAGTAGTAGGCTAGCCCCGAACACCGGGGAGCTGTTTTTT. Its protein is CASSRLAPNTGELFF. The whole variable domain, filled in from reference TRBV19 and TRBJ2-2, reads DGGITQSPKYLFRKEGQNVTLSCEQNLNHDAMYWYRQDPGQGLRLIYYSQIVNDFQKGDIAEGYSVSREKKESFPLTVTSAQKNPTAFYLCASSRLAPNTGELFFGEGSRLTVL.

The rearrangement uses TRBV5-1 and TRBJ2-3; 9 bases fit TRBD1. The ends lost 1 base at V and 3 bases at J; junction bases unmatched: 12. Germline assignment: CDR1 SGHRS and CDR2 YFSETQ. CDR3 length equals 18 residues. CDR3 region: CASSLSDRGWGWTDTQYF. DNA of the CDR3: TGCGCCAGCAGCTTGTCGGACAGGGGTTGGGGATGGACAGATACGCAGTATTTT.

This clone was seen only once. The V and J genes are TRBV5-1 and TRBJ2-3, with 11 bases lining up with TRBD2. Germline loops: CDR1 SGHRS, CDR2 YFSETQ. V was pared by 7 bases and J by 4 bases, with 8 bases of the junction left unmatched. The CDR3 length is 15 residues. The CDR3 here is CASYGSSGRPDTQYF. The CDR3 bases are TGCGCCAGCTACGGGTCTAGCGGGAGGCCAGATACGCAGTATTTT.

The genes are TRBV30 and TRBJ2-7, with 12 bases matching TRBD2. J was trimmed by 4 bases and V by 3 bases; bases with no gene match: 10. CDR3 length: 16 residues. Per germline, CDR1 GTSNPN and CDR2 SVGIG (reference sequence). This CDR3 reads CAWSVTSGRGAYEQYF. In DNA, the CDR3 is TGTGCCTGGAGCGTGACTAGCGGGAGAGGGGCATACGAGCAGTACTTC.

The rearrangement joins TRBV27 to TRBJ1-2, with 10 bases aligning to TRBD1. The ends lost 6 bases at V and 7 bases at J; junction bases unmatched: 5. Germline CDR1 and CDR2: MNHEY and SMNVEV (reference sequence). CDR3 length equals 13 residues. DNA for the CDR3: TGTGCCAGCAGCAGGGACAGGGGAGGTGGCTACACCTTC. This gives the protein CASSRDRGGGYTF.

Regarding this clone: Other DNA sequences from this sample encode an identical CDR3 as well. This chain links TRBV5-4 with TRBJ2-7; 7 positions match TRBD1. The CDR3 totals 12 residues. Trimming took 8 bases from V and 4 from J; bases not matched to a gene: 6. Germline CDR1 is SGHNT and CDR2 is YYREEE (reference sequence). In DNA form, the CDR3 reads TGTGCCAGTAGCCAGACAGGGTACGAGCAGTACTTC. Amino acids: CASSQTGYEQYF.

The rearrangement uses TRBV19 and TRBJ2-1; 9 positions agree with TRBD1. This CDR3 is 16 amino acids long. With 5 bases clipped from V and 5 bases from J, the junction kept 10 bases outside the gene matches. CDR1 and CDR2 from the germline V gene are LNHDA and SQIVND (reference sequence). In nucleotides, the CDR3 is TGTGCCAGTAGTCCAATCGGACAGGGGCCAGACAATGAGCAGTTCTTC. Its translation: CASSPIGQGPDNEQFF.

V is TRBV7-2 and J is TRBJ2-1; 10 nucleotides line up with TRBD2. V lost 1 base, J lost 8 bases, and 5 bases stayed unmatched. Germline CDR1 is SGHTA and CDR2 is FQGNSA. This CDR3 comprises 15 residues. Written as DNA, the CDR3 is TGTGCCAGCAGCTTAGAAGCTAGCGGGAGACATGAGCAGTTCTTC. Its protein is CASSLEASGRHEQFF. The entire variable domain, with the rest obtained from reference TRBV7-2 and TRBJ2-1, is as follows: GAGVSQSPSNKVTEKGKDVELRCDPISGHTALYWYRQSLGQGLEFLIYFQGNSAPDKSGLPSDRFSAERTGGSVSTLTIQRTQQEDSAVYLCASSLEASGRHEQFFGPGTRLTVL.

The chain recombines TRBV27 with TRBJ2-2, with 10 positions matching TRBD2. V shed 4 bases, J shed 3 bases, and the junction held 2 bases outside the gene matches. This CDR3 is built from 15 residues. CDR1 is MNHEY, CDR2 SMNVEV, per germline (reference sequence). This chain's CDR3 is CASSWLAGDTGELFF. CDR3 in DNA: TGTGCCAGCAGTTGGCTAGCGGGAGACACCGGGGAGCTGTTTTTT.

The V gene is TRBV5-5, the J gene TRBJ2-1; 7 nucleotides align to TRBD1. CDR3 length: 16 residues. Losses at the gene ends were 5 bases for V and 0 bases for J; bases not matched to a gene: 8. Per the germline V gene, CDR1 is SGHKS and CDR2 is YYEKEE (reference sequence). The CDR3: CASRRNRDSSYNEQFF. Written as DNA, the CDR3 is TGTGCCAGCAGAAGGAACCGGGACAGCTCCTACAATGAGCAGTTCTTC.

The chain has TRBV5-1 and TRBJ2-3, with TRBD1 identical over 7 bases. This CDR3 is 14 amino acids long. Trimming removed 4 bases from V and 1 base from J; junction bases left unmatched: 3. The V gene's germline CDR1 is SGHRS and CDR2 YFSETQ. CDR3 DNA sequence: TGCGCCAGCAGCCCCGGACAGGGCACAGATACGCAGTATTTT. Translated, it gives CASSPGQGTDTQYF.

V usage is TRBV7-3 and J usage is TRBJ2-7, with D uncertain. Between the trimmed V and J ends, which lost 2 bases and 5 bases, there was a span of 10 bases. Germline-derived CDR1 and CDR2 are SGHTA and FQGTGA. The CDR3 spans 13 residues. The CDR3, as DNA: TGTGCCAGCAGCTTATCCCGCCAGAACGAGCAGTACTTC. Translation gives CASSLSRQNEQYF.

The chain couples TRBV5-4 to TRBJ2-5; D tentatively reads TRBD1 or TRBD2 (5 bases each). This CDR3 has 14 residues. Germline V gives CDR1 SGHNT, CDR2 YYREEE (reference sequence). V lost 4 bases and J lost 5, with 15 bases in between. As DNA, the CDR3 is TGTGCCAGCAGCGCTGGGACGATGGGGGAGACCCAGTACTTC. Protein sequence: CASSAGTMGETQYF.

The J gene is TRBJ1-1, the V gene TRBV6-1, with D possibly being TRBD1 (6 bases). CDR1 MNHNS and CDR2 SASEGT come from the germline V gene. The CDR3 runs to 15 residues. Deletions cut 7 bases from V and 1 base from J, with 16 bases between. CDR3 sequence: CASTDRYGGNTEAFF. The CDR3, as DNA: TGTGCCAGCACCGACAGGTATGGAGGGAACACTGAAGCTTTCTTT.

V is TRBV7-9 and J is TRBJ2-1; D is unclear. Trimming removed 4 bases from V and 8 bases from J, with 6 bases in between. The CDR3 has 11 amino acids. Germline values: CDR1 SEHNR, CDR2 FQNEAQ (reference sequence). CDR3 bases: TGTGCCAGCAGCTCTGGCTATGAGCAGTTCTTC. This translates into CASSSGYEQFF. Full variable domain (rest looked up from reference TRBV7-9 and TRBJ2-1): DTGVSQNPRHKITKRGQNVTFRCDPISEHNRLYWYRQTLGQGPEFLTYFQNEAQLEKSRLLSDRFSAERPKGSFSTLEIQRTEQGDSAMYLCASSSGYEQFFGPGTRLTVL.